The next 2 T cell receptor beta chains were all read from a single sample in a study of CD8 T cells in ankylosing spondylitis. Study-wide results and limits: Seemingly characteristic of ankylosing spondylitis blood was a TCR beta motif consisting of several highly homologous variants.

What these receptors recognize is not known. TCRdb passed the 5' RACE reads through MiXCR, listing each CDR3 protein once. The data show about 750,000 distinct CDR3 sequences, with about 20% seen just once and roughly a fifth held by the top ten. Sequencing input: blood, either unsorted or a sorted T cell fraction (not recorded which). These receptors all stem from a male donor with ankylosing spondylitis.

In regard to this clonotype: The junction departs from the called germline gene at one end, perhaps through a read error. J is TRBJ1-1 and V is TRBV5-1; D uncertain. The CDR3 is 13 residues long. Germline V gene sequence: CDR1 SGHRS, CDR2 YFSETQ. The CDR3 protein is CASRLGGNTEAFF. The CDR3 DNA follows: TGCGCCAGCAGGTTGGGAGGGAACACTGAAGCTTTCTTT.

The table lists this clonotype with many counts. This rearrangement joins TRBV7-8 to TRBJ1-5; possible D gene TRBD1, 6 bases. V was pared by 1 base and J by 4 bases, with 8 bases between. The CDR3 runs to 14 residues. Germline assignment: CDR1 SGHVS and CDR2 FQNEAQ. The CDR3 here is CASSLVQGNQPQHF. CDR3 bases: TGTGCCAGCAGCTTAGTACAGGGAAATCAGCCCCAGCATTTT. Using reference TRBV7-8 and TRBJ1-5 for the parts outside the CDR3, the full variable domain is GAGVSQSPRYKVAKRGQDVALRCDPISGHVSLFWYQQALGQGPEFLTYFQNEAQLDKSGLPSDRFFAERPEGSVSTLKIQRTQQEDSAVYLCASSLVQGNQPQHFGDGTRLSIL.